The 26 T cell receptor beta chains below all came from one sample that was sequenced in a study of cytomegalovirus exposure and HLA in healthy donors. Profiling relied on immunoSEQ multiplex PCR, and the TCRdb table lists in-frame clones only, not all of them. Of 95,000 to 150,000 clones in the sample, over 90% are singletons; the top ten hold 1% to 1.5%. The sequencing sample was made of PBMCs. Receptors were obtained from a woman younger than 30 in good health and CMV-seronegative.

This chain connects TRBV10-2 to TRBJ2-7; D is perhaps TRBD2 (5 bases). Trimming left V 8 bases short and J 6 bases short, with 20 bases between. CDR1 WSHSY and CDR2 SAAADI come from the germline V gene. The CDR3 runs 14 residues. The CDR3 DNA sequence: TGCGCCAGCTCCCCTAGCCGGCCGCCGCGCGAGCAGTACTTC. This translates into CASSPSRPPREQYF.

This chain links TRBV5-6 with TRBJ2-1; possibly TRBD1 for D (5 bases). The V end lost 2 bases, the J end lost 6 bases, and 15 bases lay between the germline ends. The CDR3 covers 15 residues. Germline V gene data show CDR1 as SGHDT and CDR2 as YYEEEE. As DNA, the CDR3 is TGTGCCAGCAGCTTTCTGACAGCAAATATCAATGAGCAGTTCTTC. Protein sequence: CASSFLTANINEQFF.

The J gene is TRBJ2-7, the V gene TRBV28, with 8 positions matching TRBD1. The V segment lost 5 bases and the J segment 1 base; nucleotides outside the gene matches: 4. The CDR3 has 14 amino acids. Germline V gene lookup returns CDR1 MDHEN and CDR2 SYDVKM. DNA for the CDR3: TGTGCCAGCAGTCGCCGGACAGGGTCCTACGAGCAGTACTTC. As protein: CASSRRTGSYEQYF.

This sequence joins TRBV5-1 and TRBJ2-3; maybe TRBD1 (6 bases). Trimming removed 4 bases at V and 2 bases at J, with 11 bases between. The CDR3 is 14 residues long. Germline loops: CDR1 SGHRS, CDR2 YFSETQ. The CDR3 region is CASSVGQTTDTQYF. In DNA form, the CDR3 reads TGCGCCAGCAGCGTAGGACAGACCACAGATACGCAGTATTTT.

The J gene is TRBJ2-3, the V gene TRBV6-1; possibly TRBD2 for D (6 bases). This CDR3 has 14 residues. Germline CDR1 MNHNS, CDR2 SASEGT. Between the trimmed V and J ends, which lost 8 bases and 0 bases, there was a span of 12 bases. The DNA for the CDR3 is TGTGCCAGCTCGGGACTGACTAGCACAGATACGCAGTATTTT. Protein: CASSGLTSTDTQYF.

V is TRBV5-6 and J is TRBJ2-2; 7 positions agree with TRBD2. Trimming removed 2 bases from V and 7 bases from J; junction bases left unmatched: 8. The CDR3 is 15 residues long. Germline loops: CDR1 SGHDT, CDR2 YYEEEE. CDR3 in amino acids: CASSLRRLADGELFF. Written as DNA, the CDR3 is TGTGCCAGCAGCTTAAGGCGACTAGCTGACGGGGAGCTGTTTTTT.

The V gene is TRBV27, the J gene TRBJ2-1; D is unclear. Germline CDR1 reads MNHEY; CDR2 reads SMNVEV (reference sequence). The V gene lost 3 bases and the J gene lost 5 bases, with 2 bases spanning the gap. The CDR3 extends over 11 amino acids. The DNA for the CDR3 is TGTGCCAGCAGTTTCGACAATGAGCAGTTCTTC. It specifies CASSFDNEQFF.

The chain recombines TRBV28 with TRBJ1-2; 9 positions match TRBD1. Per the germline V gene, CDR1 is MDHEN and CDR2 is SYDVKM. Trimming removed 4 bases from V and 6 bases from J; junction bases left unmatched: 9. The CDR3 length is 15 residues. The CDR3 protein is CASSSGTGNFNGYTF. Here the CDR3 DNA reads TGTGCCAGCAGTTCCGGGACAGGGAACTTCAATGGCTACACCTTC.

The V gene is TRBV30, the J gene TRBJ1-3; TRBD1 matches at 7 bases. Trimming took 2 bases from V and 10 from J; bases not matched to a gene: 8. The CDR3 sequence is 13 residues long. Germline assignment: CDR1 GTSNPN and CDR2 SVGIG (reference sequence). This CDR3 is CAWSSTGSLTIYF. DNA for the CDR3: TGTGCCTGGAGTTCGACAGGGTCCCTAACCATATATTTT.

The chain recombines TRBV10-2 with TRBJ1-2; TRBD1 might be the D (5 bases). With 3 bases removed from V and 8 bases from J, the gap between germline ends came to 10 bases. Germline CDR1 WSHSY, CDR2 SAAADI. The length of the CDR3 is 12 residues. The CDR3, as DNA: TGCGCCAGCAGTGACAGGGATGTCGGCTACACCTTC. Its translation: CASSDRDVGYTF.

The chain recombines TRBV6-5 with TRBJ2-3; D might be TRBD1 (6 bases). Germline-derived CDR1 and CDR2 are MNHEY and SVGAGI. The CDR3 length is 14 residues. V lost 5 bases to trimming and J lost 2 bases, with 11 bases between them. CDR3 region: CASSRQAYTDTQYF. Written as DNA, the CDR3 is TGTGCCAGCAGTAGACAGGCTTACACAGATACGCAGTATTTT.

The chain joins TRBV25-1 to TRBJ2-7; 7 nucleotides agree with TRBD1. With 6 bases clipped from V and 2 bases from J, the junction kept 10 bases outside the gene matches. Looked up from germline, CDR1 is MGHDK and CDR2 is SYGVNS. This CDR3 is 15 amino acids long. The CDR3 DNA follows: TGTGCCAGCAGCAACCCGGGACAGCCTCCCTACGAGCAGTACTTC. Translating gives CASSNPGQPPYEQYF.

The rearrangement links TRBV18 to TRBJ2-5; the D gene is possibly TRBD2 (5 bases). Germline assignment: CDR1 KGHSH and CDR2 LQKENI. V was pared by 5 bases and J by 5 bases, with 12 bases between. The CDR3 is 13 residues long. CDR3 nucleotide sequence: TGTGCCAGCTCATCCGGGGAGCGGGAGACCCAGTACTTC. Residues: CASSSGERETQYF.

The chain uses TRBV11-2 and TRBJ2-7; D call uncertain. Germline V lookup: CDR1 SGHAT, CDR2 FQNNGV. The V end was cut by 3 bases, the J end by 5 bases, with 11 bases between. CDR3 length: 13 residues. The CDR3 loop reads CASSFDPVDEQYF. CDR3 in DNA: TGTGCCAGCAGCTTTGATCCGGTGGACGAGCAGTACTTC.

The chain uses TRBV7-2 and TRBJ1-4, with D possibly matching TRBD1 (5 bases). The CDR3 runs 15 residues. The germline V gene encodes CDR1 SGHTA and CDR2 FQGNSA. Trimming shortened V by 6 bases and J by 6 bases, and 17 bases separated the two germline ends. CDR3 DNA: TGTGCCAGCAGTATGATTGGGGGGGTGGATGAAAAACTGTTTTTT. Translating it yields CASSMIGGVDEKLFF.

This chain connects TRBV20-1 to TRBJ1-1, with TRBD1 as a possible D gene (6 bases). V lost 6 bases and J 8 bases, leaving 13 bases between the germline ends. The germline V gene encodes CDR1 DFQATT and CDR2 SNEGSKA (reference sequence). CDR3 length: 11 amino acids. DNA for the CDR3: TGCAGTGCAACGGGGGGCATGGAAGCTTTCTTT. It specifies CSATGGMEAFF.

V gene TRBV11-2 combines with J gene TRBJ2-7, with 11 bases fitting TRBD2. Unmatched junction bases numbered 8, after V lost 5 bases and J lost 5 bases. In germline, CDR1 is SGHAT, CDR2 FQNNGV. This CDR3 comprises 15 residues. The CDR3 loop reads CASSAGLAGGDEQYF. Here the CDR3 DNA reads TGTGCCAGCAGCGCCGGACTAGCGGGCGGAGACGAGCAGTACTTC.

This chain uses TRBV28 with TRBJ2-3, with TRBD1 as a possible D gene (8 bases). Germline V gene sequence: CDR1 MDHEN, CDR2 SYDVKM. This CDR3 contains 15 residues. The V gene lost 10 bases and the J gene lost 0 bases, with 17 bases spanning the gap. In nucleotides, the CDR3 is TGTGCCACTACAGGGGGGGGCTCTAGCACAGATACGCAGTATTTT. As protein: CATTGGGSSTDTQYF.

The chain employs TRBV2 and TRBJ2-7; 7 bases line up with TRBD1. CDR1 is SNHLY and CDR2 is FYNNEI in the germline V gene. V lost 7 bases, J lost 5 bases, and 11 bases stayed unmatched. The CDR3 extends over 14 amino acids. CDR3 sequence reads: CASTTGRTINEQYF. CDR3 coding DNA: TGTGCCAGCACGACAGGGAGAACCATCAACGAGCAGTACTTC.

V and J are TRBV30 and TRBJ1-2; 7 nucleotides match TRBD1. Germline CDR1 and CDR2: GTSNPN and SVGIG (reference sequence). Trimming took 3 bases from V and 8 from J; bases not matched to a gene: 9. The CDR3 length is 13 residues. CDR3 in DNA: TGTGCCTGGAGCCGTGGACAGGCGTTCGGCTACACCTTC. Amino acid sequence: CAWSRGQAFGYTF. The whole variable domain, remainder taken from reference TRBV30 and TRBJ1-2, is SQTIHQWPATLVQPVGSPLSLECTVEGTSNPNLYWYRQAAGRGLQLLFYSVGIGQISSEVPQNLSASRPQDRQFILSSKKLLLSDSGFYLCAWSRGQAFGYTFGSGTRLTVV.

This chain joins TRBV6-5 and TRBJ1-1; TRBD1 agrees at 7 bases. Unmatched junction bases numbered 11, after V lost 6 bases and J lost 4 bases. This CDR3 is 15 amino acids long. The germline CDR1 and CDR2 sequences are MNHEY and SVGAGI. The DNA for the CDR3 is TGTGCCAGCAGCATTAGCCTACAGGGGAGCACTGAAGCTTTCTTT. Its translation: CASSISLQGSTEAFF.

This chain uses TRBV5-1 with TRBJ1-1, with a possible D match to TRBD1 (5 bases). This CDR3 is 16 amino acids long. V lost 3 bases and J lost 0, with 15 bases in between. Germline CDR1 and CDR2: SGHRS and YFSETQ. The CDR3 loop reads CASSSRGSSMNTEAFF. The CDR3 DNA sequence: TGCGCCAGCAGCTCGCGGGGCTCCAGCATGAACACTGAAGCTTTCTTT.

This chain uses TRBV28 with TRBJ2-7; 10 bases fit TRBD1. V was pared by 6 bases and J by 4 bases, with 12 bases of the junction left unmatched. Per the germline V gene, CDR1 is MDHEN and CDR2 is SYDVKM. The CDR3 length is 16 residues. The DNA for the CDR3 is TGTGCCAGCAGGGAGCCGGGACAGGGGATTGGATACGAGCAGTACTTC. It is translated as CASREPGQGIGYEQYF.

J is TRBJ2-7 and V is TRBV27; 8 positions match TRBD1. Germline CDR1 MNHEY, CDR2 SMNVEV (reference sequence). This CDR3 contains 16 residues. Germline trimming cut 0 bases from V and 2 bases from J; bases unmatched to any gene: 6. The CDR3 protein is CASSLSGTGSPYEQYF. CDR3 DNA sequence: TGTGCCAGCAGTTTATCGGGGACAGGCTCTCCCTACGAGCAGTACTTC.

The rearrangement links TRBV9 to TRBJ2-7; possibly TRBD1 for D (5 bases). Germline lookup yields CDR1 SGDLS and CDR2 YYNGEE. The CDR3 length is 14 residues. V dropped 2 bases and J dropped 2 bases, with 11 bases sitting between them. The CDR3 DNA follows: TGTGCCAGCAGCGTCCAGACAGAACCCTACGAGCAGTACTTC. Its protein is CASSVQTEPYEQYF.

The chain uses TRBV11-2 and TRBJ2-5; 9 nucleotides line up with TRBD2. The CDR3 extends over 16 amino acids. Germline-derived CDR1 and CDR2 are SGHAT and FQNNGV. After removal of 3 bases from V and 5 bases from J, the junction contained 10 bases not matched to a gene. The CDR3 protein is CASSFGPSGAVETQYF. The CDR3 coding sequence is TGTGCCAGCAGCTTTGGTCCTAGCGGGGCGGTGGAGACCCAGTACTTC.